This T cell receptor beta chain was recorded in a study of Graves' ophthalmopathy and Graves' hyperthyroidism. Study summary: Peripheral blood was gathered at the point of initial diagnosis, before any treatment started.

RNA transcripts served as template for amplifying TCR beta CDR3 sequences. RT-PCR in the first round used HTBI primers; a second-round multiplex PCR followed. TCRdb recomputed calls from the multiplex PCR reads with MiXCR, one row per CDR3 protein. This repertoire shows about 700,000 distinct CDR3 sequences, about 38% found once; its top ten account for 3.3%. Patients with other autoimmune diseases, uncontrolled infections, pregnancy or lactation were excluded. The PBMCs used were ones drawn from approximately 9.9 ml of fresh peripheral blood. Broader study findings: Separation of ophthalmopathy from stable hyperthyroidism was achieved by a 13-signature model, at 85% to 90% sensitivity and roughly 80% specificity.

Germline loops: CDR1 MGHRA, CDR2 YSYEKL. V lost 2 bases and J 2 bases, leaving 22 bases between the germline ends. The CDR3 has 18 amino acids. As concerns this clonotype: Its target is not known.

The chain carries TRBV4-1 and TRBJ2-7; no clear D gene. The sequencing sample was made of peripheral blood. The sequence derives from an adult man with Graves' ophthalmopathy. The CDR3 nucleotides read TGCGCCAGCAGCCAACTCCTAAAGGGCAGCAGAGCCACCTACGAGCAGTACTTC. Protein product: CASSQLLKGSRATYEQYF.